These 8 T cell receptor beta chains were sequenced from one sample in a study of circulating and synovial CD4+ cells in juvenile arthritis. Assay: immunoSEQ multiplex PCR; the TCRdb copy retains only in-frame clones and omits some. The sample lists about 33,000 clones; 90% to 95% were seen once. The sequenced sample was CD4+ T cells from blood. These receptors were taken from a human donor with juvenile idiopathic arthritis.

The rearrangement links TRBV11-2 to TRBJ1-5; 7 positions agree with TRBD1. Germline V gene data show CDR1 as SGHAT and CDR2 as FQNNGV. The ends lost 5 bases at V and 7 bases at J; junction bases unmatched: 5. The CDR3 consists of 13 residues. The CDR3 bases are TGTGCCAGCAGCAGGGGGCAAGAGCAGCCCCAGCATTTT. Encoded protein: CASSRGQEQPQHF.

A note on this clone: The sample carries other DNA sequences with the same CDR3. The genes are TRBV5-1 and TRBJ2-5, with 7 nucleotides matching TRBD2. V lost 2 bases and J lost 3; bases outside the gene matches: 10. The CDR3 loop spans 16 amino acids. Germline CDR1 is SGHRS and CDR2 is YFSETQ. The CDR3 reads CASSFRVASGEETQYF. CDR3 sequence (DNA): TGCGCCAGCAGCTTTAGGGTGGCTAGCGGAGAAGAGACCCAGTACTTC.

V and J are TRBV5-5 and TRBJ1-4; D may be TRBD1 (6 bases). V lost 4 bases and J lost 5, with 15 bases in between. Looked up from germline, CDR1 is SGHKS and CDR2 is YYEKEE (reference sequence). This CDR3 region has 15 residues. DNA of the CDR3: TGTGCCAGCAGCCCGACGGCAGGGGAAAATGAAAAACTGTTTTTT. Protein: CASSPTAGENEKLFF.

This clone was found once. This CDR3 reads CASSSSRNRQGHGQFF. In DNA, the CDR3 is TGTGCCAGCAGTTCCAGCCGAAATCGACAGGGCCACGGGCAGTTCTTC. The chain recombines TRBV6-5 with TRBJ2-1, with 7 bases aligning to TRBD1. CDR1 is MNHEY, CDR2 SVGAGI, per germline. Germline trimming cut 4 bases from V and 12 bases from J; bases unmatched to any gene: 18. The CDR3 has 16 amino acids.

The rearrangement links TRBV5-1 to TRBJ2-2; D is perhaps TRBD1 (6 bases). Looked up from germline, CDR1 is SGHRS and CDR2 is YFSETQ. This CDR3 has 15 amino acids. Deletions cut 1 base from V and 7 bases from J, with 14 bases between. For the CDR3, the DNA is TGCGCCAGCAGCTTGCCTCTCCAGGGGAACGGGGAGCTGTTTTTT. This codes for CASSLPLQGNGELFF.

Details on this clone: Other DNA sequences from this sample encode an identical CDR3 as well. As DNA, the CDR3 is TGTGCCAGCAGCCAAGATGGCAGGGGGGAATCACCCCTCCACTTT. This encodes CASSQDGRGESPLHF. This chain uses TRBV4-2 with TRBJ1-6, with 7 bases aligning to TRBD1. Trimming took 0 bases from V and 10 from J; bases not matched to a gene: 6. Germline assignment: CDR1 LGHNA and CDR2 YNFKEQ. The CDR3 has 15 residues.

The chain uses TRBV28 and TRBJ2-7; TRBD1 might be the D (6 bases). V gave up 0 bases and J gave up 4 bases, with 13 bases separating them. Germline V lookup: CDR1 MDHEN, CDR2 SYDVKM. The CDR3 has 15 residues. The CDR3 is CASSLWPGASYEQYF. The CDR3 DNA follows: TGTGCCAGCAGTTTATGGCCAGGGGCTTCGTACGAGCAGTACTTC.

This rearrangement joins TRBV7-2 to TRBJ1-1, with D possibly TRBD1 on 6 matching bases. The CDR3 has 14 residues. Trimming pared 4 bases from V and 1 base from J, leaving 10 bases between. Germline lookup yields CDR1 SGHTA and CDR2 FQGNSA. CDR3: CASSSDSRNTEAFF. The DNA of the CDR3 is TGTGCCAGCAGCTCGGACAGCCGGAACACTGAAGCTTTCTTT.